This T cell receptor (beta chain) was obtained from a study of cytomegalovirus exposure and HLA in healthy donors. The wider study: Among over 300 genotyped donors, around 80% fell in the Caucasian-associated ancestry cluster.

Primers for the PCR totalled 60 Vbeta and 13 Jbeta. TCRdb's copy holds only in-frame clones and misses some; the assay was immunoSEQ multiplex PCR. The sample includes about 120,000 clones, around two thirds seen only once; the top ten take roughly 10%. CDR1 is LGHNA, CDR2 YNFKEQ, per germline. This CDR3 has 17 residues. V was cut by 0 bases and J by 2 bases, with 17 bases left in between. The TCR sequence derives from a woman aged 40 to 50 in good health and CMV-seropositive. Sequenced input: PBMCs. This chain links TRBV4-2 with TRBJ2-7; maybe TRBD2 (6 bases). CDR3 in DNA: TGTGCCAGCAGCCAAGATTCATTTGGGCCTAGCGCCTACGAGCAGTACTTC. Its protein product is CASSQDSFGPSAYEQYF.